The sequence of this T cell receptor beta chain was determined in a study of read filtering for tumor transcriptome and immune sequencing (dated by TCRdb to 2018 to 2021). About the full investigation: Of the patients in the cohort, approximately 17 were male and 14 were female, and their mean age was approximately 71 years, with a range of 47 to 80. After DNase treatment, whole-transcriptome libraries were prepared using the TruSeq RNA Access Library Prep Kit. Per sample, about 4.05 to 11 million TCR-region mapped reads were obtained with IR-seq, compared with only about 80 to 1,400 with RNA-seq. TCR repertoires obtained by targeted immune repertoire sequencing and by bulk whole-transcriptome sequencing performed on the same bone marrow samples were compared. Under revised international staging, roughly 8 patients fell into R-ISS I, approximately 15 into R-ISS II and over 5 into R-ISS III. As a main aim, a read-filtering strategy for immune repertoire data was addressed, with the specific question being whether clonotypes supported by a single read should be removed.

In the germline V gene, CDR1 corresponds to SGHDN and CDR2 to FVKESK. Measured from the cysteine to the phenylalanine, the CDR3 is 15 residues long. The read is trimmed to its CDR3 DNA, 45 bases read in frame from base 1. Starting from about 400 ng RNA, TCR libraries were constructed with the Immunoverse kit using molecular barcoded adaptors that cover the alpha/delta and beta/gamma chains. TCR library preparation was performed with the same RNA that was used for transcriptome sequencing. Sequencing of the TCR libraries was done on an Illumina HiSeq 4000 with 2 x 150 cycles. As for the authors' bioinformatics: With MiXCR, TCR reads were aligned to human V, D, J and C references and assembled into CDR3 clonotypes, with quality filtering and error correction included. The tcR package in R was used to analyze clonotype counts and gene usage diversity. Raw mapping reads were checked after the RNA-seq reads had been mapped by STAR aligner version 2.5.3a onto the human GRCh37 genome. To test how sequencing depth affects detected clonotypes, IR-seq fastq files were randomly downsampled with Seqtk 1.3. TCRdb handled the public reads itself, with Q25 trimming in fastp and clone calling in MiXCR, and kept productive beta chains. Every distinct CDR3 protein forms one entry, paired with its most common genes and DNA. The V and J calls were determined by TCRdb, not by the authors. For this sample there are roughly 69,000 distinct CDR3 sequences; around 13% appear just once. The biggest ten clones account for about 44% of the sample.

Bone marrow was sampled from every patient at the time of active disease. Isolation of bone marrow mononuclear cells was performed by Ficoll-Hypaque density gradient centrifugation. Myeloma plasma cells were removed and CD138-negative cells were collected by negative selection after labeling with CD138 magnetic microbeads on a MACS separator. Flow cytometry with CD138 antibodies on an Attune NxT was used to check how pure the isolated cells were. TRIzol reagent was used to extract total RNA, and a NanoDrop spectrophotometer was used to quantify the extracted RNA. Paired RNA-seq and IR-seq were performed on each patient's CD138-negative bone marrow sample. The paper's findings and limits, for the study overall: The sorted CD138-negative fraction was composed of a mixed bone marrow immune population rather than of purified T cells. IR-seq captured clonotypes at much higher depth and more reliably than RNA-seq, and smaller IR-seq throughput sufficed to identify most shared clonotypes. The correlation between IR-seq and RNA-seq shared clonotype proportions rose when single-read clonotypes were removed. Single-read clonotypes made up about 81.9% of clonotypes but roughly 3.5% of total reads in IR-seq, and less than 75% of clonotypes and 35% to 55% of reads in RNA-seq.

This clonotype was seen only a few times. Its antigen is not yet known. Given a much more abundant clone one base away, this may be a read error. The sequence derives from a donor at least 40 years old with multiple myeloma. This receptor chain uses TRBV14 and TRBJ2-1; possibly the D gene is TRBD2, per 5 matching bases. Sequenced material: a population of CD138-negative cells sorted from bone marrow. This specimen's cell subset or site label, interpreted: bone marrow mononuclear cells depleted of CD138+ plasma/myeloma cells by negative magnetic selection. The nucleotides are TGTGCCAGCAGTCCGGGGTTGAGCTCCTACAATGGGCAGTTCTTC. This sequence encodes CASSPGLSSYNGQFF.